This is a list of T cell receptor beta chains from one sample in a study of cytomegalovirus exposure and HLA in healthy donors. The protocol was immunoSEQ multiplex PCR, while the TCRdb copy is restricted to in-frame clones and leaves out a portion. The sample records roughly 60,000 clones, 65% to 90% being singletons. Sample: PBMCs. Receptors were obtained from a man aged 30 to 39 in good health and CMV-seronegative. The CDR3 runs from the conserved cysteine through the conserved F or W. Each record gives: V gene, J gene, CDR3 protein.

v_call: TRBV10-3
j_call: TRBJ2-3
cdr3_aa: CAISTPRTGVTDTQYF

v_call: TRBV4-1
j_call: .
cdr3_aa: CASSQQTTSAFYEQYF

v_call: TRBV5-4
j_call: TRBJ2-5
cdr3_aa: CASSLGGKREVETQYF

v_call: TRBV5-1
j_call: TRBJ1-3
cdr3_aa: CASSWGDRDSGNTIYF

v_call: TRBV7-6
j_call: TRBJ2-1
cdr3_aa: CASSPGASGGQNERFF

v_call: TRBV29-1
j_call: TRBJ1-1
cdr3_aa: CSATGFGNTEAFF

v_call: TRBV7-9
j_call: TRBJ1-3
cdr3_aa: CASSSPGQWTGNTIYF

v_call: TRBV30
j_call: .
cdr3_aa: CAWSTGRAYPAYEQYF

v_call: TRBV2
j_call: TRBJ1-2
cdr3_aa: CASSEGTGYGYTF

v_call: TRBV9
j_call: TRBJ2-2
cdr3_aa: CASSPWTVNTGELFF

v_call: TRBV5-1
j_call: TRBJ2-5
cdr3_aa: CASSIGQQETQYF

v_call: TRBV10-3
j_call: TRBJ2-3
cdr3_aa: CAINRLAGNNTDTQYF

v_call: TRBV11-1
j_call: TRBJ2-7
cdr3_aa: CASSLYRSSYEQYF

v_call: TRBV7-9
j_call: .
cdr3_aa: CASSWDNYEQYF

v_call: TRBV5-6
j_call: TRBJ1-2
cdr3_aa: CASAAPRQGSYGYTF

v_call: TRBV5-1
j_call: TRBJ2-7
cdr3_aa: CASSSDGTGRYEQYF

v_call: TRBV6-4
j_call: TRBJ2-7
cdr3_aa: CASSRERAGQSYEQYF

v_call: TRBV7-6
j_call: TRBJ2-5
cdr3_aa: CASSQGGSRETQYF

v_call: TRBV30
j_call: TRBJ2-7
cdr3_aa: CAWSSRGEQYF

v_call: TRBV6-1
j_call: TRBJ1-3
cdr3_aa: CASTGTTGNTIYF

v_call: TRBV21-1
j_call: TRBJ2-7
cdr3_aa: CASSKVLGTGEYEQYF

v_call: TRBV19
j_call: TRBJ1-3
cdr3_aa: CASSIDPTGDPGNTIYF

v_call: TRBV7-2
j_call: TRBJ1-1
cdr3_aa: CASSREYRVEAFF

v_call: TRBV19
j_call: TRBJ2-1
cdr3_aa: CASSPLAGNEQFF

v_call: TRBV11-1
j_call: TRBJ2-4
cdr3_aa: CASSLAGGGYIQYF

v_call: TRBV27
j_call: TRBJ2-1
cdr3_aa: CASRVAGGLGEQFF

v_call: TRBV18
j_call: TRBJ2-1
cdr3_aa: CASSPGAQDNEQFF

v_call: TRBV25-1
j_call: TRBJ1-1
cdr3_aa: CASSDPGGAYTEAFF

v_call: TRBV27
j_call: TRBJ2-1
cdr3_aa: CASTPGSGGPGQFF

v_call: TRBV6-1
j_call: TRBJ1-6
cdr3_aa: CASSEALLDRQNSPLHF

v_call: TRBV9
j_call: TRBJ1-3
cdr3_aa: CASSAQGSSGNTIYF

v_call: TRBV27
j_call: TRBJ1-6
cdr3_aa: CASRGQSSYNSPLHF

v_call: TRBV5-1
j_call: TRBJ2-4
cdr3_aa: CASSLEGGGPPNIQYF

v_call: TRBV19
j_call: TRBJ2-1
cdr3_aa: CASSLVGRRGPYNEQFF

v_call: TRBV5-1
j_call: TRBJ1-1
cdr3_aa: CASSRGTGGTEAFF

v_call: TRBV30
j_call: TRBJ2-7
cdr3_aa: CAWSVSRGQYF

v_call: TRBV10-3
j_call: TRBJ2-5
cdr3_aa: CAISVDGETQYF

v_call: TRBV7-9
j_call: TRBJ1-4
cdr3_aa: CASSFGQGAEKLFF

v_call: TRBV7-3
j_call: TRBJ2-6
cdr3_aa: CASSLRTGRGANVLTF

v_call: TRBV6-5
j_call: TRBJ1-2
cdr3_aa: CASSPRVGLRGYTF

v_call: TRBV9
j_call: TRBJ2-1
cdr3_aa: CASSPRRENINEQFF

v_call: TRBV5-4
j_call: TRBJ2-1
cdr3_aa: CASSFGSGNEQFF

v_call: TRBV2
j_call: TRBJ1-3
cdr3_aa: CASSAEHPGADTIYF

v_call: TRBV7-8
j_call: TRBJ2-7
cdr3_aa: CASSTDSASSYEQYF

v_call: TRBV15
j_call: TRBJ2-1
cdr3_aa: CATSRDVDEQFF

v_call: TRBV7-3
j_call: TRBJ2-7
cdr3_aa: CASSLYPQGAGYEQYF

v_call: TRBV7-8
j_call: TRBJ2-1
cdr3_aa: CASSLVDSEKGEQFF

v_call: TRBV5-6
j_call: TRBJ1-2
cdr3_aa: CASRGTELNYGYTF

v_call: TRBV19
j_call: TRBJ2-1
cdr3_aa: CASSLAGGPYNEQFF

v_call: TRBV27
j_call: TRBJ2-1
cdr3_aa: CASSSGGNEQFF